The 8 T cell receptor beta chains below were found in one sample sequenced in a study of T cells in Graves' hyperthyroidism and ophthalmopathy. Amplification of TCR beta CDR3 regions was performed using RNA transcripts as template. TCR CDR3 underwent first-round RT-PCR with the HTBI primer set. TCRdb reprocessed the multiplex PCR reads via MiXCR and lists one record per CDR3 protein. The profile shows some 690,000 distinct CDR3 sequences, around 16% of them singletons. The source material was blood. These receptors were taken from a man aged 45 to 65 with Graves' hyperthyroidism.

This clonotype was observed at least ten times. This CDR3 is CASSLGGSGSGEQFF. Written as DNA, the CDR3 is TGTGCCAGCAGCTTAGGCGGGAGTGGTTCCGGTGAGCAGTTCTTC. The chain couples TRBV11-2 to TRBJ2-1, with 7 positions matching TRBD2. Germline V gene sequence: CDR1 SGHAT, CDR2 FQNNGV. The CDR3 runs 15 residues. Germline trimming cut 1 base from V and 9 bases from J; bases unmatched to any gene: 9.

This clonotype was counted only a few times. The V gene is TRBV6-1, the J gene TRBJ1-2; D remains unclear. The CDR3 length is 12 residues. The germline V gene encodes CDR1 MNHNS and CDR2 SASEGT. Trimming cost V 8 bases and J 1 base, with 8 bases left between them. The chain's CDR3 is CASQDNNYGYTF. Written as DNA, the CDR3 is TGTGCCAGCCAAGACAATAACTATGGCTACACCTTC.

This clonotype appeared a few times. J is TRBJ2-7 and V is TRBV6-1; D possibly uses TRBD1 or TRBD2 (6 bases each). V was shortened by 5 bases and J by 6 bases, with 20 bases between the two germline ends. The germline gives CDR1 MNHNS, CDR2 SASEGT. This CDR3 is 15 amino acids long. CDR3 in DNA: TGTGCCAGCAGTTATCCGGGGGCCCCCCTCTCCGAGCAGTACTTC. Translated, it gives CASSYPGAPLSEQYF.

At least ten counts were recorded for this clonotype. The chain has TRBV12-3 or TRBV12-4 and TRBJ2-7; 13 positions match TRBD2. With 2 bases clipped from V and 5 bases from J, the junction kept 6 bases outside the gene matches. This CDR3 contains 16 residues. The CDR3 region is CASSLRTSGSPHEQYF. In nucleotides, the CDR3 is TGTGCCAGCAGTTTAAGGACTAGCGGGAGTCCCCACGAGCAGTACTTC.

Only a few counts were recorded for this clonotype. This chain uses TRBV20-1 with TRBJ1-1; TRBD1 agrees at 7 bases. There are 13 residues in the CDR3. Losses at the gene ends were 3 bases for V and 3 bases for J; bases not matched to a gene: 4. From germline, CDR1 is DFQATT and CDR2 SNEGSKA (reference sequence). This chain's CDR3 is CSARKGADTEAFF. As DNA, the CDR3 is TGCAGTGCTAGGAAGGGGGCGGACACTGAAGCTTTCTTT.

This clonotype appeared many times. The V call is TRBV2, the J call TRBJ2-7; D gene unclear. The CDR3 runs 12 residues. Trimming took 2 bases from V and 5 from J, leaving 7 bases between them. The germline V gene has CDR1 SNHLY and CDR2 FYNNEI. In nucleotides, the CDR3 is TGTGCCAGCAGTGAAATGGTTAACGAGCAGTACTTC. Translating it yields CASSEMVNEQYF.

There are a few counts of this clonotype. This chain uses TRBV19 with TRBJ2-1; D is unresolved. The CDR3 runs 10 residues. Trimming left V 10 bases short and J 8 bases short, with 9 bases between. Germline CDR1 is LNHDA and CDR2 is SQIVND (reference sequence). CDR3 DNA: TGTGCCATCGGGCGCGATGAGCAGTTCTTC. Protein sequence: CAIGRDEQFF.

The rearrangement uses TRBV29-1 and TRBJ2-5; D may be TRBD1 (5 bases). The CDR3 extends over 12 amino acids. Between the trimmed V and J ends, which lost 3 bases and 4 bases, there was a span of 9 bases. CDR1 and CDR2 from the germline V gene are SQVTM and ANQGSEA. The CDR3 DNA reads TGCAGCGTTGATAGGCAGGGAGAGACCCAGTACTTC. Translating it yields CSVDRQGETQYF.